Below are 25 T cell receptor beta chains sequenced from a single sample in a study of CD8 T cell repertoires and HIV-1 epitope variants. Method: immunoSEQ multiplex PCR; TCRdb's copy keeps in-frame clones and lacks some. Here the sample spans a few thousand clones, around 62% being singletons. These receptors lack a known antigen. The sample comprised cultured CD8+ T cells derived from PBMCs. The receptors shown here come from a male donor with HIV.

In its sample, this clone ranks as hyperexpanded. The J gene is TRBJ1-2, the V gene TRBV15; D is possibly TRBD1 (5 bases). This CDR3 spans 16 amino acids. The germline V and J ends were trimmed by 0 bases and 4 bases, with 15 bases remaining between them. CDR1 and CDR2 from the germline V gene are LNHNV and YYDKDF (reference sequence). This CDR3 reads CATSRDRGTQVYGYTF. The CDR3 DNA follows: TGTGCCACCAGCAGAGATCGGGGGACCCAGGTCTATGGCTACACCTTC.

This rearrangement joins TRBV7-3 to TRBJ1-2; weak D call: TRBD1 (6 bases). This CDR3 region has 15 residues. Trimming removed 1 base from V and 4 bases from J, with 13 bases in between. Germline CDR1 and CDR2: SGHTA and FQGTGA. The CDR3 DNA reads as TGTGCCAGCAGCTTAAACGGGGGCGTTGGCTATGGCTACACCTTC. The encoded protein is CASSLNGGVGYGYTF.

A few counts support this clone. The chain uses TRBV9 and TRBJ2-7; maybe TRBD1 (7 bases). CDR3 size: 14 residues. V shed 2 bases and J shed 5 bases, with 14 bases lying between them. Germline CDR1 SGDLS, CDR2 YYNGEE. CDR3 loop: CASSVSGGMDEQYF. The CDR3 coding sequence is TGTGCCAGCAGCGTGTCAGGGGGGATGGACGAGCAGTACTTC.

The chain links TRBV27 to TRBJ2-1; 12 bases align to TRBD2. V lost 3 bases and J lost 9; bases outside the gene matches: 3. The CDR3 runs to 14 residues. The germline V gene has CDR1 MNHEY and CDR2 SMNVEV (reference sequence). The CDR3 DNA sequence: TGTGCCAGCAGTTTGCTAGCGGGGGGGAGTGAGCAGTTCTTC. This encodes CASSLLAGGSEQFF.

This clone was counted between two and nine times. The genes are TRBV7-9 and TRBJ2-1; the D gene is possibly TRBD1 (5 bases). In germline, CDR1 is SEHNR, CDR2 FQNEAQ (reference sequence). V was cut by 5 bases and J by 4 bases, with 9 bases left in between. The CDR3 extends over 13 amino acids. CDR3 region: CASSTTGYNEQFF. The DNA of the CDR3 is TGTGCCAGCAGCACCACAGGTTACAATGAGCAGTTCTTC.

The rearrangement uses TRBV2 and TRBJ2-3, with D perhaps being TRBD1 or TRBD2 (5 bases each). CDR1 is SNHLY and CDR2 is FYNNEI in the germline V gene. Trimming removed 2 bases from V and 1 base from J, with 13 bases in between. The CDR3 runs 16 residues. CDR3 nucleotide sequence: TGTGCCAGCAGTGAATTGGGGGTGGTCGGCACAGATACGCAGTATTTT. It translates to CASSELGVVGTDTQYF.

The chain uses TRBV30 and TRBJ2-1; 8 bases are shared with TRBD2. Unmatched junction bases numbered 12, after V lost 5 bases and J lost 9 bases. The CDR3 consists of 14 residues. Germline V gene data show CDR1 as GTSNPN and CDR2 as SVGIG (reference sequence). The CDR3 here is CAWEHPGGPGEQFF. CDR3 bases: TGTGCCTGGGAGCACCCGGGGGGGCCGGGTGAGCAGTTCTTC.

CDR3 amino acids: CASRQDQSYNSPLHF. The CDR3 nucleotides read TGTGCCAGCAGGCAGGACCAGTCCTATAATTCACCCCTCCACTTT. The chain carries TRBV6-5 and TRBJ1-6; D is undetermined. The germline gives CDR1 MNHEY, CDR2 SVGAGI. V lost 6 bases to trimming and J lost 1 base, with 10 bases between them. CDR3 length equals 15 residues.

V and J are TRBV28 and TRBJ1-5; a possible D gene is TRBD1 (6 bases). Germline loops: CDR1 MDHEN, CDR2 SYDVKM. The V end lost 5 bases, the J end lost 5 bases, and 19 bases lay between the germline ends. The CDR3 is made up of 16 amino acids. CDR3 sequence reads: CASSLPGGAGDQPQHF. Here the CDR3 DNA reads TGTGCCAGCAGTCTGCCGGGGGGCGCGGGGGATCAGCCCCAGCATTTT.

The chain has TRBV11-3 and TRBJ2-3; TRBD2 might be the D (5 bases). CDR3 length equals 15 residues. The ends were cut back, 5 bases at V and 5 bases at J, with 17 bases in the middle. Per the germline V gene, CDR1 is SGHNT and CDR2 is YENEEA. The CDR3 nucleotides read TGTGCCAGCAGCCGAAGAGAGGGAGTGGGAGATACGCAGTATTTT. This sequence encodes CASSRREGVGDTQYF.

This clone was picked up a small number of times. The chain couples TRBV7-9 to TRBJ1-1; D is ambiguous. CDR3 size: 13 residues. The germline CDR1 and CDR2 sequences are SEHNR and FQNEAQ (reference sequence). V gave up 5 bases and J gave up 4 bases, with 11 bases separating them. The CDR3 DNA is TGTGCCAGCAGCCCCTCGACTGGCACTGAAGCTTTCTTT. Translated, it gives CASSPSTGTEAFF.

Only a few counts were recorded for this clone. The rearrangement links TRBV5-4 to TRBJ2-7; D gene ambiguous. The length of the CDR3 is 12 residues. Germline assignment: CDR1 SGHNT and CDR2 YYREEE (reference sequence). The V end lost 2 bases, the J end lost 1 base, and 4 bases lay between the germline ends. The CDR3 loop is CASSFGSYEQYF. Written as DNA, the CDR3 is TGTGCCAGCAGCTTCGGTTCCTACGAGCAGTACTTC.

The chain joins TRBV28 to TRBJ1-1, with D hard to call. Per the germline V gene, CDR1 is MDHEN and CDR2 is SYDVKM. Trimming pared 10 bases from V and 5 bases from J, leaving 20 bases between. This CDR3 region has 14 residues. As DNA, the CDR3 is TGTGCCATCAGCCCCTGGGATCCCAAAACTGAAGCTTTCTTT. Translated: CAISPWDPKTEAFF. The complete variable domain, with remaining parts taken from reference TRBV28 and TRBJ1-1, reads DVKVTQSSRYLVKRTGEKVFLECVQDMDHENMFWYRQDPGLGLRLIYFSYDVKMKEKGDIPEGYSVSREKKERFSLILESASTNQTSMYLCAISPWDPKTEAFFGQGTRLTVV.

The count of this clone is one. The CDR3 loop is CASSFTGGAYGYTF. CDR3 nucleotides: TGCGCCAGCAGCTTTACAGGGGGCGCATATGGCTACACCTTC. The chain is built from TRBV5-1 and TRBJ1-2; TRBD1 matches at 9 bases. CDR3 size: 14 residues. V lost 2 bases to trimming and J lost 5 bases; unmatched junction nucleotides: 4. From germline, CDR1 is SGHRS and CDR2 YFSETQ.

This clone has only a few counts. The J gene is TRBJ2-7, the V gene TRBV29-1; D may be TRBD1 or TRBD2 (5 bases each). The CDR3 sequence is 12 residues long. Germline CDR1 SQVTM, CDR2 ANQGSEA. The V end was cut by 8 bases, the J end by 0 bases, with 11 bases between. CDR3 amino acids: CSFRDDSYEQYF. Here the CDR3 DNA reads TGCAGCTTCAGGGACGACTCCTACGAGCAGTACTTC.

This clone turned up a few times. This sequence joins TRBV7-6 and TRBJ1-5, with D unclear. The CDR3 has 15 residues. Trimming left V 1 base short and J 1 base short, with 8 bases between. CDR1 and CDR2 (germline): SGHVS, FNYEAQ. The CDR3 sequence: CASSLGGGSNQPQHF. The CDR3 coding sequence is TGTGCCAGCAGCTTAGGGGGTGGGAGCAATCAGCCCCAGCATTTT.

V and J are TRBV5-4 and TRBJ2-5; 7 positions match TRBD1. CDR3 length: 14 residues. Per the germline V gene, CDR1 is SGHNT and CDR2 is YYREEE (reference sequence). V trimming: 1 base; J trimming: 5 bases; junction bases outside the gene matches: 5. The CDR3 loop is CASSLQGVRETQYF. The CDR3 DNA is TGTGCCAGCAGCTTGCAGGGGGTGAGGGAGACCCAGTACTTC.

This clone was seen only a few times. V usage is TRBV7-6 and J usage is TRBJ1-5, with D hard to call. The CDR3 covers 16 residues. Trimming took off 1 base at V and 2 bases at J, with 12 bases between the two ends. Germline V gene lookup returns CDR1 SGHVS and CDR2 FNYEAQ. CDR3 protein: CASSLGEGGGNQPQHF. The DNA for the CDR3 is TGTGCCAGCAGCTTAGGGGAGGGTGGGGGCAATCAGCCCCAGCATTTT.

CDR3 DNA sequence: TGTGCCAGTAGTACTAGGACAGTTTATAATTCACCCCTCCACTTT. As protein: CASSTRTVYNSPLHF. J is TRBJ1-6 and V is TRBV19; tentatively, D is TRBD1 (6 bases). Per the germline V gene, CDR1 is LNHDA and CDR2 is SQIVND (reference sequence). V lost 4 bases and J lost 4, with 11 bases in between. CDR3 length: 15 residues.

The CDR3 region has the DNA TGTGCCAGCAGTTTAGAGGGGACAGACCTCTCCTACGAGCAGTACTTC. Translating it yields CASSLEGTDLSYEQYF. The chain employs TRBV28 and TRBJ2-7; 7 nucleotides agree with TRBD1. After removal of 2 bases from V and 0 bases from J, the junction contained 7 bases not matched to a gene. Germline lookup yields CDR1 MDHEN and CDR2 SYDVKM. This CDR3 spans 16 amino acids.

Here the CDR3 DNA reads TGTGCCAGCAGTACAAGGACAGGGGGCACTGAAGCTTTCTTT. As protein: CASSTRTGGTEAFF. The rearrangement links TRBV27 to TRBJ1-1; 10 bases match TRBD1. Per the germline V gene, CDR1 is MNHEY and CDR2 is SMNVEV (reference sequence). This CDR3 has 14 amino acids. V lost 5 bases and J lost 4; bases outside the gene matches: 4.

A remark on this clone: Germline is not matched at one junction end, which may reflect a read error. This sequence joins TRBV6-5 and TRBJ1-1; a weak D match, TRBD1 (6 bases). The length of the CDR3 is 12 residues. Germline V gene data show CDR1 as MNHEY and CDR2 as SVGAGI. CDR3: CAISEGDTEAFF. CDR3 nucleotides: TGTGCCATCAGTGAGGGGGATACTGAAGCTTTCTTT.

Judged by abundance, this clone is medium-sized (0.01 to 0.1%). Here the CDR3 reads CASSESIGQAYEQYF. In DNA, the CDR3 is TGTGCCAGCAGCGAATCAATAGGACAAGCCTACGAGCAGTACTTC. The V gene is TRBV28, the J gene TRBJ2-7, with D possibly being TRBD1 (5 bases). The CDR3 spans 15 residues. Germline V gene data show CDR1 as MDHEN and CDR2 as SYDVKM. V lost 6 bases and J 2 bases, leaving 17 bases between the germline ends.

The J gene is TRBJ2-3, the V gene TRBV10-2; D perhaps matches TRBD2 (5 bases). The CDR3 contains 17 residues. Germline-derived CDR1 and CDR2 are WSHSY and SAAADI. V was trimmed by 3 bases and J by 2 bases, leaving 18 bases between them. CDR3 in amino acids: CASSDGNSESFTDTQYF. The CDR3 coding sequence is TGCGCCAGCAGTGACGGGAATAGCGAGAGCTTCACAGATACGCAGTATTTT.

The gene calls are TRBV11-3 and TRBJ1-1; D remains unclear. The CDR3 spans 13 residues. The germline CDR1 and CDR2 sequences are SGHNT and YENEEA. Deletions cut 1 base from V and 7 bases from J, with 10 bases between. The CDR3 coding sequence is TGTGCCAGCAGCTTAGGCGGGGAGAATGAAGCTTTCTTT. It is translated as CASSLGGENEAFF.